This is a list of T cell receptor beta chains from one sample in a study of shared clonotypes between healthy human individuals. The data were produced by immunoSEQ multiplex PCR, yet TCRdb's version contains in-frame clones alone and is incomplete. The sample has about 2.1 million clones, around 93% seen once. Sequences were obtained from naive CD8+ T cells from PBMCs. The receptors derive from a man aged 18 to 30 in good health. Some clones in this sample may be carry-over from other donors' samples. Both conserved end residues are part of each CDR3. The D gene is left open where the match is weak. Expanded clones are given a class, and other clones once, few, many or no size at all.

TRBJ1-4,few,TRBV27,NA,TGTGCCAGCCACGGGAGCGGTAATGAAAAACTGTTTTTT,CASHGSGNEKLFF
TRBJ1-5,NA,TRBV27,TRBD1,TGTGCCAGCAGTACAGGGACAGGGGGACGCAATCAGCCCCAGCATTTT,CASSTGTGGRNQPQHF
TRBJ1-5,NA,TRBV27,NA,TGTGCCAGCAGTTCCCCATCCGGGTTCGAACAGCCCCAGCATTTT,CASSSPSGFEQPQHF
TRBJ2-1,NA,TRBV7-8,NA,TGTGCCAGCAGCGCTCGGGACCCTCATAGCTCCTACAATGAGCAGTTCTTC,CASSARDPHSSYNEQFF
TRBJ2-7,NA,TRBV4-1,TRBD2,TGCGCCAGCAGCCAACAGAGGCTAGCGGGATACGAGCAGTACTTC,CASSQQRLAGYEQYF
TRBJ1-1,NA,TRBV27,NA,TGTGCCAGCAGTTTGGGGCCCTACACTGAAGCTTTCTTT,CASSLGPYTEAFF
TRBJ1-4,NA,TRBV9,NA,TGTGCCAGCACCCTGGGGGCGCAACGGGATGAAAAACTGTTTTTT,CASTLGAQRDEKLFF
TRBJ2-2,NA,TRBV27,NA,TGTGCCAGCAGTCTCGGGACCTCTAACACCGGGGAGCTGTTTTTT,CASSLGTSNTGELFF
TRBJ2-3,once,TRBV28,NA,TGTGCCAGCAGTTTATTTAGAGGAGGAATCGATACGCAGTATTTT,CASSLFRGGIDTQYF
TRBJ1-1,NA,TRBV11-2,NA,TGTGCCAGCAGCTCCTTTGTCACTGAAGCTTTCTTT,CASSSFVTEAFF
TRBJ1-4,once,TRBV9,NA,TGTGCCAGCAGCGGCGGTGCAACTAATGAAAAACTGTTTTTT,CASSGGATNEKLFF
TRBJ1-3,NA,TRBV5-6,NA,TGTGCCAGCAGCTCGGTCACAGAGTCCGGAAACACCATATATTTT,CASSSVTESGNTIYF
TRBJ2-2,NA,TRBV21-1,NA,TGTGCCAGCAGCAAACTACTAGCGGGAGGCACGAACACCGGGGAGCTGTTTTTT,CASSKLLAGGTNTGELFF
TRBJ2-7,NA,TRBV9,TRBD1,TGTGCCAGCAGCGGAGGCGACAGGGCAATTACCTACGAGCAGTACTTC,CASSGGDRAITYEQYF
TRBJ1-2,NA,TRBV4-1,NA,TGCGCCAGCAGCCAGAAGACGGCGTATAATGGCTACACCTTC,CASSQKTAYNGYTF
TRBJ2-1,NA,TRBV6-6,TRBD2,TGTGCCAGCAGGATAGCGGGATTCGGTATAAATGAGCAGTTCTTC,CASRIAGFGINEQFF
TRBJ2-1,NA,TRBV11-2,TRBD2,TGTGCCAGCAGCTCGAGCGAGGGGTTTCAAGCGGGAGTTGCTGAGCAGTTCTTC,CASSSSEGFQAGVAEQFF
TRBJ2-7,NA,TRBV5-1,TRBD1,TGCGCCAGCAGCTTGGCGCAGGGGGCGTCCTACGAGCAGTACTTC,CASSLAQGASYEQYF
TRBJ2-1,NA,TRBV15,NA,TGTGCCACCAGCAGAGATCCATGGAGCGGTAGAGATTCTTACAATGAGCAGTTCTTC,CATSRDPWSGRDSYNEQFF
TRBJ2-5,NA,TRBV27,NA,TGTGCCAGCAGTTTATTGGACCCGATCGGGGCAGGGGAGACCCAGTACTTC,CASSLLDPIGAGETQYF
TRBJ2-2,NA,TRBV29-1,NA,TGCAGCGTTGATGCTCAGGGGACTAACACCGGGGAGCTGTTTTTT,CSVDAQGTNTGELFF
TRBJ1-2,NA,TRBV28,NA,TGTGCCAGCAGCTTCCTGACAGAGCTTAACTATGGCTACACCTTC,CASSFLTELNYGYTF
TRBJ2-2,NA,TRBV5-1,TRBD1,TGCGCCAGCAGCTGGACAGGGGGCTCGGCCGGGGAGCTGTTTTTT,CASSWTGGSAGELFF